This TCR beta chain stems from a study of blood T cell repertoires in COVID-19 (dated by TCRdb to the early 2020s). Background for the entire study: Collaborator samples came from the United States, Italy and Spain and covered acute and convalescent phases of COVID-19. The material from the prospective study consisted of cDNA or gDNA derived from T cells, B-cell-depleted T cells, or PBMCs. The dataset comprised deeply sampled blood TCRbeta repertoires from subjects exposed to, actively infected with, or recovered from COVID-19. The repertoires were released in a freely available public database intended as a resource for research on the immune response to SARS-CoV-2. The samples were drawn from the first 160 participants of the ongoing ImmuneRACE study and from over 950 subjects provided by 6 global collaborators. Sample metadata almost always included a de-identified subject ID, COVID-19 status, age in years and sex. Where HLA class I and class II types were available, the types were taken from metadata supplied by the sample provider, not from assay-based typing.

The investigation overall reported the following: How much clinical and demographic metadata was included differed by source and by participant, and the metadata was provided uncurated.

TCRbeta CDR3 regions were amplified from genomic DNA by means of the immunoSEQ Assay, a bias-controlled multiplex PCR. The authors processed their data as follows. The number of nucleated cells in each sample was estimated from the amplification of reference gene primers within the assay. Sequence reads were collapsed and filtered to measure the absolute abundance of every unique TCRbeta CDR3 rearrangement. Productive Simpson clonality was computed per sample as the square root of Simpson's diversity index over productive rearrangements. TCRdb took this table from immuneACCESS and kept in-frame rearrangements with V and J called. Such tables lack part of the clones; where checked against another copy, unresolved V genes explain under half of the gap, and the rest is unexplained. V and J calls plus clone size are reproduced from that table; the DNA served to infer D and trimming. A total of 200,000 to 250,000 clones appear in this sample, over 75% of them only once. More than 3% of the sample comes from the top ten.

Concerning this clone itself: This receptor's antigen is unknown. The sample holds no much larger clone one base away, and base qualities are not on file.

Participants in the prospective study were aged roughly 18 to 90 years, lived in some 24 United States geographic areas, and enrolled through a virtual design. In the prospective study, participants were assigned to cohorts based on the clinical history participants reported in a screening survey and a study questionnaire. Recovered participants in ImmuneRACE Cohort 3 were defined as having two consecutive negative NP/OP PCR tests, clearance from a healthcare professional, or resolution of symptoms. In the prospective study, whole blood, serum and a nasopharyngeal or oropharyngeal swab were collected from each participant by mobile phlebotomists. Prospective study participants could optionally give additional blood draws and questionnaires over an approximately two-month period. Before DNA extraction, blood samples from the prospective study were shipped at room temperature or frozen. CDR1 is given as LNHDA and CDR2 as SQIVND, both from the germline V gene (reference sequence). The V end gives up 1 base and the J end 6 bases, leaving 3 bases in the junction not matched to a gene. The CDR3 contains 14 residues, cysteine and phenylalanine counted. Only the CDR3 DNA stays, 42 bases, in frame from base 1.

Sequencing was carried out using PBMCs or T cells enriched from blood (not recorded which). The receptor was isolated from a woman aged 55-75 years who had recovered from COVID-19. The sequence links TRBV19 to TRBJ1-1; the central 9 bases match TRBD1. The DNA reads as follows: TGTGCCAGTAGTATAGCGGGACAGGGTGCTGAAGCTTTCTTT. This translates into CASSIAGQGAEAFF.